The 30 T cell receptor beta chains presented below share a single source sample, sequenced in a study of spatial heterogeneity in lung cancer (dated by TCRdb to the late 2010s). Library method: 5' RACE. Data came from a NextSeq 500. The public reads were reprocessed in TCRdb via fastp at Q25 and MiXCR, keeping in-frame beta chains. Rows with a matching CDR3 protein are joined into one entry that keeps the most common DNA and genes. In all, the sample holds some 52,000 distinct CDR3 sequences, and roughly 7% of those were seen once. The ten largest clones capture about 2.6% of the sample. What this sample's time point label stands for: sample taken at primary tumor resection. Without any cell sorting, TCR sequencing was performed on whole RNA extracted either from tumor and nontumor lung tissue or from cryopreserved PBMC samples. The input for sequencing was PBMCs, taken at surgery. These receptors were collected from a female donor with early-stage non-small cell lung cancer.

This clonotype was counted many times. This chain connects TRBV20-1 to TRBJ2-5, with 11 bases fitting TRBD2. The germline CDR1 and CDR2 sequences are DFQATT and SNEGSKA (reference sequence). The CDR3 totals 18 residues. V lost 5 bases, J lost 1 base, and 15 bases stayed unmatched. CDR3 nucleotide sequence: TGCAGTGCTCCACCCCCCCTTCTAGCGGGGGGCCTCCAAGAGACCCAGTACTTC. Its translation is CSAPPPLLAGGLQETQYF.

This clonotype was seen at least ten times. The V gene is TRBV10-3, the J gene TRBJ1-5; D is uncertain. The CDR3 is made up of 13 amino acids. Trimming took 5 bases from V and 3 from J, leaving 8 bases between them. Germline-derived CDR1 and CDR2 are ENHRY and SYGVKD. CDR3 residues: CAISPGVNQPQHF. The CDR3 DNA is TGTGCCATCAGTCCCGGAGTCAATCAGCCCCAGCATTTT.

The table lists this clonotype with a few counts. CDR3 nucleotides: TGTGCCAGCTACAGGGATTTGGATTCACCCCTCCACTTT. It codes for CASYRDLDSPLHF. J is TRBJ1-6 and V is TRBV6-5; D might be TRBD1 (6 bases). The CDR3 is 13 amino acids. Germline loops: CDR1 MNHEY, CDR2 SVGAGI. V dropped 8 bases and J dropped 8 bases, with 13 bases sitting between them.

This clonotype has ten or more counts. The gene calls are TRBV2 and TRBJ2-3; weak D call: TRBD1 (6 bases). Germline loops: CDR1 SNHLY, CDR2 FYNNEI. The CDR3 is 14 residues long. V was clipped by 7 bases and J by 8 bases, with 19 bases between them. The CDR3: CASIRDTASGTQYF. CDR3 coding DNA: TGTGCCAGCATCCGGGACACGGCTTCGGGTACGCAGTATTTT.

This clonotype was seen ten or more times. The CDR3 protein is CASGPPGAGYTEAFF. In nucleotides, the CDR3 is TGTGCTAGTGGCCCTCCAGGGGCCGGCTACACTGAAGCTTTCTTT. This chain uses TRBV12-5 with TRBJ1-1, with D maybe TRBD1 (6 bases). Germline loops: CDR1 LGHNT, CDR2 FRNRAP. The CDR3 has 15 amino acids. Trimming removed 6 bases from V and 3 bases from J, with 17 bases in between.

Regarding this clonotype: One end of the junction varies from germline; a read error may be responsible. The genes are TRBV28 and TRBJ2-7; D is uncertain. Germline V gene sequence: CDR1 MDHEN, CDR2 SYDVKM. The CDR3 loop spans 11 amino acids. This chain's CDR3 is CASSSPYEQYF. The CDR3 DNA is TGTGCCAGCAGTTCTCCCTACGAACAGTACTTC.

V gene TRBV7-2 combines with J gene TRBJ2-1; TRBD2 agrees at 7 bases. The J segment lost 5 bases and the V segment lost 1 base, leaving 5 bases of the junction unmatched. Germline V gene lookup returns CDR1 SGHTA and CDR2 FQGNSA. The CDR3 has 15 residues. The CDR3 DNA follows: TGTGCCAGCAGCTTAGGGCTAGCGGTTAACAATGAGCAGTTCTTC. Protein product: CASSLGLAVNNEQFF.

This clonotype was counted at least ten times. The chain is built from TRBV20-1 and TRBJ1-3; possibly TRBD1 for D (6 bases). Germline assignment: CDR1 DFQATT and CDR2 SNEGSKA (reference sequence). The V end lost 1 base, the J end lost 0 bases, and 10 bases lay between the germline ends. The CDR3 is 15 residues long. Here the CDR3 reads CSARGGTSSGNTIYF. In DNA, the CDR3 is TGCAGTGCTAGAGGGGGGACAAGCTCTGGAAACACCATATATTTT.

This clonotype was counted ten times or more. The V gene is TRBV7-2, the J gene TRBJ2-5, with 8 bases that match TRBD1. Germline loops: CDR1 SGHTA, CDR2 FQGNSA. Trimming at V came to 5 bases and at J to 4 bases, leaving 3 bases not matched to a gene. This CDR3 spans 13 amino acids. The CDR3 spells CASSLGQGETQYF. The CDR3 DNA reads as TGTGCCAGCAGCCTTGGACAGGGAGAGACCCAGTACTTC.

This clonotype was counted ten times or more. V and J are TRBV3-1 and TRBJ2-5; D is unresolved. This CDR3 spans 10 amino acids. Deletions cut 0 bases from V and 7 bases from J, with 0 bases between. CDR1 and CDR2 (germline): LGHDT, YNNKEL (reference sequence). CDR3 region: CASSQETQYF. The CDR3 DNA reads TGTGCCAGCAGCCAAGAGACCCAGTACTTC.

The CDR3 DNA follows: TGTGCCAGCGGGGCGTCGGGGTATGGCTACACCTTC. Protein: CASGASGYGYTF. The chain employs TRBV7-2 and TRBJ1-2; TRBD1 might be the D (5 bases). Trimming shortened V by 8 bases and J by 5 bases, and 12 bases separated the two germline ends. Germline V gene data show CDR1 as SGHTA and CDR2 as FQGNSA. The CDR3 consists of 12 residues.

There are many counts of this clonotype. The chain recombines TRBV30 with TRBJ2-7, with 10 bases matching TRBD2. Germline assignment: CDR1 GTSNPN and CDR2 SVGIG (reference sequence). With V trimmed by 1 base and J by 0 bases, 6 bases remained unmatched. The length of the CDR3 is 16 residues. The CDR3 here is CAWSGATSGASYEQYF. The CDR3 DNA sequence: TGTGCCTGGAGTGGCGCAACTAGCGGGGCCTCCTACGAGCAGTACTTC.

This clonotype has more than one count but fewer than ten. The rearrangement links TRBV4-3 to TRBJ2-5, with D possibly being TRBD1 or TRBD2 (6 bases each). Trimming left V 1 base short and J 5 bases short, with 14 bases between. The length of the CDR3 is 15 residues. The germline gives CDR1 LGHNA, CDR2 YSLEER. The CDR3 DNA is TGCGCCAGCAGCCAAGTCTGGGGGGCCGGTGAGACCCAGTACTTC. Encoded protein: CASSQVWGAGETQYF.

This clonotype was counted ten times or more. The chain is built from TRBV7-2 and TRBJ1-5, with 9 bases matching TRBD1. The CDR3 sequence is 15 residues long. CDR1 is SGHTA, CDR2 FQGNSA, per germline. V lost 2 bases to trimming and J lost 3 bases; unmatched junction nucleotides: 2. The CDR3 is CASSLRDRDNQPQHF. The CDR3 nucleotides are TGTGCCAGCAGCTTAAGGGACAGGGACAATCAGCCCCAGCATTTT.

The genes are TRBV7-6 and TRBJ2-5; D not certain. CDR1 is SGHVS and CDR2 is FNYEAQ in the germline V gene. This CDR3 comprises 14 residues. V was cut by 5 bases and J by 4 bases, with 14 bases left in between. CDR3 coding DNA: TGTGCCAGCAGCGTAGGTACAAGACGAGAGACCCAGTACTTC. Protein: CASSVGTRRETQYF.

The table lists this clonotype with many counts. The chain recombines TRBV28 with TRBJ2-7; 8 bases agree with TRBD1. The CDR3 is 14 amino acids. In germline, CDR1 is MDHEN, CDR2 SYDVKM. Losses at the gene ends were 5 bases for V and 2 bases for J; bases not matched to a gene: 5. CDR3 protein: CASSPDRGPYEQYF. The CDR3 nucleotides read TGTGCCAGCAGTCCCGACAGGGGACCCTACGAGCAGTACTTC.

This clonotype was observed at least ten times. This chain uses TRBV4-1 with TRBJ2-7; D is unclear. V lost 0 bases and J 3 bases, leaving 9 bases between the germline ends. The CDR3 runs 14 residues. Germline V gene lookup returns CDR1 MGHRA and CDR2 YSYEKL. The CDR3: CASSQEKGYYEQYF. CDR3 nucleotides: TGCGCCAGCAGCCAAGAGAAAGGGTACTACGAGCAGTACTTC.

This clonotype was recorded a few times. The genes are TRBV7-3 and TRBJ1-6; D is possibly TRBD1 (5 bases). CDR1 is SGHTA, CDR2 FQGTGA, per germline. Trimming removed 3 bases from V and 9 bases from J, with 12 bases in between. The CDR3 loop spans 14 amino acids. DNA of the CDR3: TGTGCCAGCAGCTTGGAAGGGGAGGGTTCACCCCTCCACTTT. Translated: CASSLEGEGSPLHF.

This clonotype was seen many times. The genes are TRBV29-1 and TRBJ2-3, with 10 bases matching TRBD1. The CDR3 contains 14 residues. After removal of 4 bases from V and 1 base from J, the junction contained 2 bases not matched to a gene. Germline values: CDR1 SQVTM, CDR2 ANQGSEA. The CDR3 sequence: CSVGGTGGTDTQYF. CDR3 DNA: TGCAGCGTTGGCGGGACAGGGGGCACAGATACGCAGTATTTT.

This clonotype was seen ten or more times. The rearrangement links TRBV3-1 to TRBJ2-7; the match to TRBD1 covers 7 bases. The J segment lost 0 bases and the V segment lost 4 bases, leaving 12 bases of the junction unmatched. The CDR3 has 17 residues. Germline V lookup: CDR1 LGHDT, CDR2 YNNKEL (reference sequence). The CDR3 reads CASSPEAGGLSSYEQYF. Written as DNA, the CDR3 is TGTGCCAGCAGCCCGGAAGCAGGGGGATTAAGCTCCTACGAGCAGTACTTC.

In its sample, this clonotype was seen many times. The chain combines TRBV12-3 or TRBV12-4 with TRBJ2-3; TRBD2 matches 7 bases. The CDR3 has 15 amino acids. V gave up 8 bases and J gave up 2 bases; unmatched junction bases: 10. DNA of the CDR3: TGTGCCAGCGGTCCCGGGACTATTACCACAGATACGCAGTATTTT. Its translation: CASGPGTITTDTQYF.

The table lists this clonotype with many counts. The rearrangement uses TRBV3-1 and TRBJ2-5; a possible D gene is TRBD2 (6 bases). V was pared by 4 bases and J by 1 base, with 10 bases between. The germline gives CDR1 LGHDT, CDR2 YNNKEL (reference sequence). The CDR3 runs to 14 residues. CDR3 DNA sequence: TGTGCCAGCAGCCGGTGGGGGGTCCAAGAGACCCAGTACTTC. It codes for CASSRWGVQETQYF.

This clonotype has a handful of counts. The genes are TRBV20-1 and TRBJ2-5, with unresolved D. CDR1 is DFQATT and CDR2 is SNEGSKA in the germline V gene (reference sequence). Trimming took 3 bases from V and 9 from J, leaving 14 bases between them. The CDR3 extends over 12 amino acids. The CDR3 region has the DNA TGCAGTGCTAGGGGCCACGAGCAGGCCCAGTACTTC. It codes for CSARGHEQAQYF.

This clonotype appeared many times. This chain connects TRBV20-1 to TRBJ2-3, with 7 positions matching TRBD2. Trimming took 2 bases from V and 0 from J; bases not matched to a gene: 2. CDR3 length equals 14 residues. Germline V CDR1 and CDR2: DFQATT, SNEGSKA (reference sequence). The CDR3 nucleotides read TGCAGTGCTAGAAAGCGGGGAAGCACAGATACGCAGTATTTT. Encoded protein: CSARKRGSTDTQYF.

Of note for this clonotype: A clone one base away is much larger, so this may be a read error. The chain links TRBV6-5 to TRBJ1-2; TRBD1 might be the D (5 bases). The CDR3 covers 12 residues. Germline V gene lookup returns CDR1 MNHEY and CDR2 SVGAGI. Trimming removed 6 bases from V and 2 bases from J, with 7 bases in between. The DNA for the CDR3 is TGTGCCAGCAGCACAGGAAACTATGGCTACACCTTC. Protein sequence: CASSTGNYGYTF.

This clonotype was seen just once. The J gene is TRBJ1-5, the V gene TRBV2, with D uncertain. The CDR3 length is 13 residues. Trimming left V 4 bases short and J 5 bases short, with 9 bases between. The germline CDR1 and CDR2 sequences are SNHLY and FYNNEI. CDR3 bases: TGTGCCAGCAGTGGGCAGCTTGATCAGCCCCAGCATTTT. This gives the protein CASSGQLDQPQHF. The entire variable domain, with the rest obtained from reference TRBV2 and TRBJ1-5, is as follows: EPEVTQTPSHQVTQMGQEVILRCVPISNHLYFYWYRQILGQKVEFLVSFYNNEISEKSEIFDDQFSVERPDGSNFTLKIRSTKLEDSAMYFCASSGQLDQPQHFGDGTRLSIL.

This clonotype occurred many times. The V gene is TRBV2, the J gene TRBJ2-2; D is unclear. CDR3 length: 16 amino acids. CDR1 SNHLY and CDR2 FYNNEI come from the germline V gene. Trimming cost V 3 bases and J 1 base, with 12 bases left between them. The CDR3 loop reads CASSESSGWNTGELFF. The CDR3 DNA reads as TGTGCCAGCAGTGAGTCGTCCGGGTGGAACACCGGGGAGCTGTTTTTT. Complete variable domain (other parts from reference TRBV2 and TRBJ2-2): EPEVTQTPSHQVTQMGQEVILRCVPISNHLYFYWYRQILGQKVEFLVSFYNNEISEKSEIFDDQFSVERPDGSNFTLKIRSTKLEDSAMYFCASSESSGWNTGELFFGEGSRLTVL.

The chain joins TRBV7-9 to TRBJ2-5; D call uncertain. The germline V gene encodes CDR1 SEHNR and CDR2 FQNEAQ (reference sequence). CDR3 length: 12 amino acids. V was clipped by 2 bases and J by 7 bases, with 8 bases between them. CDR3 coding DNA: TGTGCCAGCAGCTTAATTGCCGGGACCCAGTACTTC. Its translation: CASSLIAGTQYF.

In its sample, this clonotype was seen many times. CDR3 sequence: CASSVSLLAEAFF. The CDR3 nucleotides read TGTGCCAGCAGTGTCTCGCTGCTGGCTGAAGCTTTCTTT. J is TRBJ1-1 and V is TRBV2, with unresolved D. This CDR3 contains 13 residues. Trimming shortened V by 4 bases and J by 6 bases, and 12 bases separated the two germline ends. Per germline, CDR1 SNHLY and CDR2 FYNNEI.

This chain joins TRBV28 and TRBJ1-5, with 7 bases lining up with TRBD1. The CDR3 is made up of 15 amino acids. In germline, CDR1 is MDHEN, CDR2 SYDVKM. The trim removed 9 bases at V and 0 bases at J, leaving 8 bases unmatched. This CDR3 reads CASNQGQTSNQPQHF. Written as DNA, the CDR3 is TGTGCCAGTAATCAGGGACAGACTAGCAATCAGCCCCAGCATTTT.